This T cell receptor (beta chain) was retrieved from a study of Ad26.COV2.S vaccination and SARS-CoV-2 variants. Noted treatment: over 15 received Ad26.COV2.S at low or high dose, single or two shots; about five received placebo; per-sample allocation not given. Vaccine and placebo recipients were sampled on day 63 after the first injection. The ends were cut back, 3 bases at V and 12 bases at J, with 12 bases in the middle. Germline V gene sequence: CDR1 MNHNS, CDR2 SASEGT. The CDR3 spans 11 residues. Assay used: immunoSEQ multiplex PCR; TCRdb lists only in-frame clones, some missing. Found here are fewer than 500,000 clones, about nine tenths of them singletons; the top ten hold roughly an eighth.

V is TRBV6-1 and J is TRBJ2-7, with D perhaps TRBD2 (6 bases). The receptor was derived from a person aged 18 to 65 who received the Ad26.COV2.S COVID-19 vaccine or a placebo. The sample was peripheral blood, taken in a trial of Ad26.COV2.S vaccine versus placebo. In nucleotides, the CDR3 is TGTGCCAGCAGTGACCCCCGGGACTTGTACTTC. This translates into CASSDPRDLYF.